This entry lists 30 T cell receptor beta chains sequenced from one sample in a study of blood T cell repertoires in COVID-19. Using immunoSEQ multiplex PCR, the repertoire was profiled, and TCRdb retains in-frame clones only, with some absent. This table holds 650,000 to 800,000 clones, 80% to 90% found once. The sequencing sample was made of peripheral blood. The receptors were gathered from a woman in her late teens or twenties with acute or convalescent COVID-19.

The V and J genes are TRBV7-2 and TRBJ2-3; TRBD2 aligns across 8 bases. Germline values: CDR1 SGHTA, CDR2 FQGNSA. The CDR3 is made up of 16 amino acids. The V segment lost 6 bases and the J segment 4 bases; nucleotides outside the gene matches: 12. CDR3 region: CASSPSGTRGADTQYF. DNA for the CDR3: TGTGCCAGCAGTCCTTCAGGGACTAGGGGGGCAGATACGCAGTATTTT. Complete variable domain (other parts from reference TRBV7-2 and TRBJ2-3): GAGVSQSPSNKVTEKGKDVELRCDPISGHTALYWYRQSLGQGLEFLIYFQGNSAPDKSGLPSDRFSAERTGGSVSTLTIQRTQQEDSAVYLCASSPSGTRGADTQYFGPGTRLTVL.

Only one count was recorded for this clone. This chain uses TRBV27 with TRBJ1-5; weak D call: TRBD1 (5 bases). This CDR3 region has 15 residues. Trimming took 6 bases from V and 0 from J, leaving 12 bases between them. CDR1 is MNHEY, CDR2 SMNVEV, per germline (reference sequence). The CDR3 loop is CASRSTGYSNQPQHF. CDR3 in DNA: TGTGCCAGCAGGTCAACAGGTTATAGCAATCAGCCCCAGCATTTT.

This clone was picked up one time. The chain carries TRBV5-1 and TRBJ1-6; 7 bases are a match to TRBD1. The germline V gene has CDR1 SGHRS and CDR2 YFSETQ. The CDR3 loop spans 16 amino acids. V lost 0 bases, J lost 9 bases, and 9 bases stayed unmatched. The CDR3 sequence: CASSLVGGGDSSPLHF. The CDR3 coding sequence is TGCGCCAGCAGCTTGGTAGGAGGGGGCGATAGTTCACCCCTCCACTTT. Together with reference TRBV5-1 and TRBJ1-6, the CDR3 gives the full variable domain: KAGVTQTPRYLIKTRGQQVTLSCSPISGHRSVSWYQQTPGQGLQFLFEYFSETQRNKGNFPGRFSGRQFSNSRSEMNVSTLELGDSALYLCASSLVGGGDSSPLHFGNGTRLTVT.

The J gene is TRBJ1-4, the V gene TRBV28; 7 bases are shared with TRBD1. With V trimmed by 4 bases and J by 0 bases, 5 bases remained unmatched. CDR1 is MDHEN, CDR2 SYDVKM, per germline. There are 16 residues in the CDR3. In nucleotides, the CDR3 is TGTGCCAGCAGTTCGCGGGACAGCACAACTAATGAAAAACTGTTTTTT. Amino acids: CASSSRDSTTNEKLFF.

The CDR3 here is CASSPRIQRGGRTDTQYF. CDR3 bases: TGTGCCAGCAGCCCGAGAATCCAGCGGGGGGGCCGTACAGATACGCAGTATTTT. The rearrangement uses TRBV3-1 (or the pseudogene TRBV3-2) and TRBJ2-3; 10 bases are a match to TRBD2. The trim removed 4 bases at V and 3 bases at J, leaving 13 bases unmatched. The CDR3 runs 18 residues. The germline V gene encodes CDR1 LGHDT and CDR2 YNNKEL (reference sequence).

The table lists this clone with a count of one. The chain uses TRBV27 and TRBJ2-7, with TRBD1 as a possible D gene (6 bases). Germline-derived CDR1 and CDR2 are MNHEY and SMNVEV (reference sequence). This CDR3 spans 15 amino acids. Trimming took 5 bases from V and 0 from J, leaving 14 bases between them. This CDR3 is CASSPTGWGSYEQYF. DNA for the CDR3: TGTGCCAGCAGTCCTACAGGGTGGGGCTCCTACGAGCAGTACTTC.

The chain links TRBV19 to TRBJ2-2, with 12 bases lining up with TRBD1. With 6 bases clipped from V and 6 bases from J, the junction kept 14 bases outside the gene matches. The CDR3 is 18 residues long. CDR1 is LNHDA, CDR2 SQIVND, per germline (reference sequence). The CDR3 sequence: CASSPGQGALGFAGELFF. The CDR3 nucleotides are TGTGCCAGTAGCCCGGGACAGGGGGCTCTAGGGTTCGCCGGGGAGCTGTTTTTT.

CDR3 nucleotides: TGTGCCAGCAGCGTAGGACAGGGGGCTCACTATGGCTACACCTTC. This codes for CASSVGQGAHYGYTF. The J gene is TRBJ1-2, the V gene TRBV9; 10 positions agree with TRBD1. The CDR3 is 15 amino acids. CDR1 is SGDLS, CDR2 YYNGEE, per germline. The V segment lost 0 bases and the J segment 3 bases; nucleotides outside the gene matches: 2.

The V gene is TRBV19, the J gene TRBJ2-1, with 7 bases identical to TRBD1. In germline, CDR1 is LNHDA, CDR2 SQIVND (reference sequence). The V gene end was trimmed by 4 bases and the J gene end by 6 bases; junction bases not matched to a gene: 12. The CDR3 totals 16 residues. The CDR3 loop is CASSTYPTGRSNEQFF. CDR3 sequence (DNA): TGTGCCAGTAGTACCTATCCGACAGGGAGAAGCAATGAGCAGTTCTTC.

This chain uses TRBV5-1 with TRBJ1-1; 9 bases are a match to TRBD1. This CDR3 is 14 amino acids long. The J segment lost 4 bases and the V segment lost 2 bases, leaving 3 bases of the junction unmatched. The germline V gene encodes CDR1 SGHRS and CDR2 YFSETQ. The CDR3 DNA is TGCGCCAGCAGCTTCGGGACAGGGAGCACTGAAGCTTTCTTT. It is translated as CASSFGTGSTEAFF.

The chain carries TRBV28 and TRBJ1-1, with D unclear. CDR1 is MDHEN and CDR2 is SYDVKM in the germline V gene. The ends were cut back, 11 bases at V and 2 bases at J, with 15 bases in the middle. The CDR3 has 13 amino acids. Here the CDR3 reads CAGRFRGNTEAFF. CDR3 DNA sequence: TGTGCCGGTCGATTTCGGGGAAACACTGAAGCTTTCTTT. The full variable domain, completed using reference TRBV28 and TRBJ1-1, is DVKVTQSSRYLVKRTGEKVFLECVQDMDHENMFWYRQDPGLGLRLIYFSYDVKMKEKGDIPEGYSVSREKKERFSLILESASTNQTSMYLCAGRFRGNTEAFFGQGTRLTVV.

The chain employs TRBV6-4 and TRBJ2-2; TRBD1 aligns across 7 bases. The CDR3 sequence is 14 residues long. J gave up 3 bases and V 5 bases, and 3 bases lay outside the gene matches. Germline V lookup: CDR1 MRHNA, CDR2 SNTAGT. CDR3 nucleotides: TGTGCCAGCAGTATTGGACAGGACACCGGGGAGCTGTTTTTT. Translating gives CASSIGQDTGELFF.

Only a few counts were recorded for this clone. The chain is built from TRBV3-1 (or the pseudogene TRBV3-2) and TRBJ1-3, with D possibly TRBD1 on 5 matching bases. Trimming pared 3 bases from V and 0 bases from J, leaving 9 bases between. Germline CDR1 is LGHDT and CDR2 is YNNKEL (reference sequence). This CDR3 has 15 amino acids. The CDR3 loop is CASSHHQGSGNTIYF. CDR3 in DNA: TGTGCCAGCAGCCATCATCAGGGCTCTGGAAACACCATATATTTT.

The chain combines TRBV7-2 with TRBJ2-2, with a weak D call TRBD2 (7 bases). The CDR3 has 16 residues. V was trimmed by 9 bases and J by 5 bases, leaving 22 bases between them. Germline CDR1 and CDR2: SGHTA and FQGNSA. The CDR3 DNA is TGTGCCAGTGGGGGGGGCCTCCGGGTTTATACCGGGGAGCTGTTTTTT. Residues: CASGGGLRVYTGELFF.

The rearrangement uses TRBV13 and TRBJ2-5; TRBD2 aligns across 12 bases. The CDR3 spans 16 residues. The V gene's germline CDR1 is PRHDT and CDR2 FYEKMQ (reference sequence). Losses at the gene ends were 0 bases for V and 2 bases for J; bases not matched to a gene: 1. The CDR3 protein is CASSLGLAGGQETQYF. CDR3 in DNA: TGTGCCAGCAGCTTAGGCCTAGCGGGGGGGCAAGAGACCCAGTACTTC.

V gene TRBV7-2 combines with J gene TRBJ1-5; 8 bases fit TRBD1. This CDR3 comprises 14 residues. V trimming: 5 bases; J trimming: 4 bases; junction bases outside the gene matches: 4. Germline CDR1 and CDR2: SGHTA and FQGNSA. The CDR3 DNA sequence: TGTGCCAGCAGCAGACAGGGGATTAATCAGCCCCAGCATTTT. It yields the protein CASSRQGINQPQHF.

Remarks on this clone: The sample contains more than one DNA sequence encoding this CDR3. The chain employs TRBV5-1 and TRBJ2-7; D is uncertain. The CDR3 sequence is 13 residues long. Germline V gene lookup returns CDR1 SGHRS and CDR2 YFSETQ. Trimming removed 0 bases at V and 3 bases at J, with 7 bases between. The CDR3 region has the DNA TGCGCCAGCAGCTTGGAGCTAAGCTACGAGCAGTACTTC. It translates to CASSLELSYEQYF. Together with reference TRBV5-1 and TRBJ2-7, the CDR3 gives the full variable domain: KAGVTQTPRYLIKTRGQQVTLSCSPISGHRSVSWYQQTPGQGLQFLFEYFSETQRNKGNFPGRFSGRQFSNSRSEMNVSTLELGDSALYLCASSLELSYEQYFGPGTRLTVT.

CDR3 sequence (DNA): TGCGCCAGCACCCCCGGTTTGGCCCAGGGTGAAGCTTTCTTT. Translated, it gives CASTPGLAQGEAFF. The chain couples TRBV5-1 to TRBJ1-1, with D possibly TRBD1 on 5 matching bases. This CDR3 spans 14 amino acids. Trimming took off 6 bases at V and 7 bases at J, with 19 bases between the two ends. Germline CDR1 and CDR2: SGHRS and YFSETQ.

This chain joins TRBV11-1 and TRBJ2-7, with 10 bases identical to TRBD1. Germline V gene data show CDR1 as SGHAT and CDR2 as FQDESV (reference sequence). V shed 5 bases and J 2 bases; nucleotides not matched to a gene: 6. The CDR3 covers 15 residues. The CDR3: CASSPDRGIPYEQYF. CDR3 DNA: TGTGCCAGCAGCCCGGACAGGGGGATCCCCTACGAGCAGTACTTC.

The chain uses TRBV7-7 and TRBJ2-3; TRBD2 matches at 9 bases. V lost 1 base, J lost 1 base, and 0 bases stayed unmatched. The CDR3 is 15 residues long. Germline CDR1 and CDR2: SSHAT and FNYEAQ (reference sequence). In DNA, the CDR3 is TGTGCCAGCAGCTTAGGGACTAGCGGCACAGATACGCAGTATTTT. Protein sequence: CASSLGTSGTDTQYF.

This clone was counted a single time. One end of the junction fails to match germline, which may point to a read error. The chain couples TRBV4-1 to TRBJ2-7, with D possibly TRBD1 on 6 matching bases. Germline-derived CDR1 and CDR2 are MGHRA and YSYEKL. This CDR3 is 12 amino acids long. CDR3 in DNA: TGCGCCAGCAGCCAAGACATGGGGGCCCGGAACTTC. It specifies CASSQDMGARNF.

The rearrangement joins TRBV6-5 to TRBJ1-2; 7 bases match TRBD1. Germline loops: CDR1 MNHEY, CDR2 SVGAGI. With 0 bases clipped from V and 4 bases from J, the junction kept 8 bases outside the gene matches. The CDR3 consists of 16 residues. The DNA of the CDR3 is TGTGCCAGCAGTTACTCTTTCGGACAGGCTCTCTATGGCTACACCTTC. Translation: CASSYSFGQALYGYTF.

The V gene is TRBV27, the J gene TRBJ1-5; D is unclear. The V end was cut by 8 bases, the J end by 7 bases, with 15 bases between. From germline, CDR1 is MNHEY and CDR2 SMNVEV (reference sequence). CDR3 length equals 13 residues. CDR3 sequence: CASGLDGEQPQHF. The CDR3 DNA follows: TGTGCCAGCGGCCTTGACGGGGAGCAGCCCCAGCATTTT.

The rearrangement links TRBV28 to TRBJ2-2, with D perhaps TRBD2 (5 bases). Looked up from germline, CDR1 is MDHEN and CDR2 is SYDVKM. V was pared by 8 bases and J by 8 bases, with 12 bases between. This CDR3 region has 12 residues. The DNA of the CDR3 is TGTGCCAGCCTAGCCCAGTTGGGGGAGCTGTTTTTT. It is translated as CASLAQLGELFF.

The rearrangement joins TRBV11-3 to TRBJ2-5; TRBD2 aligns across 8 bases. The V and J ends lost 5 bases and 2 bases, in that order; junction bases with no gene match: 4. There are 14 residues in the CDR3. Germline lookup yields CDR1 SGHNT and CDR2 YENEEA. The CDR3 region is CASSPAGGQETQYF. CDR3 sequence (DNA): TGTGCCAGCAGCCCGGCGGGGGGACAAGAGACCCAGTACTTC.

The CDR3 is CASSHSRQGVFYDYGYTF. As DNA, the CDR3 is TGCGCCAGCAGCCATTCTCGACAGGGAGTCTTTTATGACTATGGCTACACCTTC. The rearrangement uses TRBV4-1 and TRBJ1-2, with 7 bases lining up with TRBD1. V gave up 3 bases and J gave up 3 bases; unmatched junction bases: 16. The CDR3 totals 18 residues. CDR1 is MGHRA and CDR2 is YSYEKL in the germline V gene.

The genes are TRBV7-3 and TRBJ2-7; 9 nucleotides align to TRBD2. The germline gives CDR1 SGHTA, CDR2 FQGTGA. V trimming: 11 bases; J trimming: 0 bases; junction bases outside the gene matches: 8. The CDR3 totals 14 residues. The CDR3 sequence is CAAGGGSPSYEQYF. CDR3 DNA: TGTGCCGCGGGAGGGGGTTCTCCCTCCTACGAGCAGTACTTC.

J is TRBJ2-2 and V is TRBV5-1, with 9 bases aligning to TRBD2. This CDR3 is built from 14 residues. Germline loops: CDR1 SGHRS, CDR2 YFSETQ. After removal of 4 bases from V and 5 bases from J, the junction contained 3 bases not matched to a gene. CDR3 sequence reads: CASSRLAETGELFF. CDR3 DNA: TGCGCCAGCAGCAGACTAGCGGAAACCGGGGAGCTGTTTTTT.

This clone occurred once. CDR3 in amino acids: CASTSQGIQETQYF. The CDR3 nucleotides are TGTGCCAGCACCTCTCAGGGCATCCAAGAGACCCAGTACTTC. The rearrangement joins TRBV2 to TRBJ2-5, with a possible D match to TRBD1 (5 bases). V dropped 7 bases and J dropped 1 base, with 13 bases sitting between them. The length of the CDR3 is 14 residues. Germline CDR1 reads SNHLY; CDR2 reads FYNNEI.

The rearrangement joins TRBV19 to TRBJ1-3; 9 bases line up with TRBD1. Germline CDR1 reads LNHDA; CDR2 reads SQIVND (reference sequence). V trimming: 4 bases; J trimming: 0 bases; junction bases outside the gene matches: 10. The CDR3 is 18 amino acids. The CDR3 here is CASSTRDRVNYSGNTIYF. CDR3 nucleotide sequence: TGTGCCAGTAGTACCCGGGACAGGGTTAACTACTCTGGAAACACCATATATTTT. The variable domain in full, completed from reference TRBV19 and TRBJ1-3, reads DGGITQSPKYLFRKEGQNVTLSCEQNLNHDAMYWYRQDPGQGLRLIYYSQIVNDFQKGDIAEGYSVSREKKESFPLTVTSAQKNPTAFYLCASSTRDRVNYSGNTIYFGEGSWLTVV.